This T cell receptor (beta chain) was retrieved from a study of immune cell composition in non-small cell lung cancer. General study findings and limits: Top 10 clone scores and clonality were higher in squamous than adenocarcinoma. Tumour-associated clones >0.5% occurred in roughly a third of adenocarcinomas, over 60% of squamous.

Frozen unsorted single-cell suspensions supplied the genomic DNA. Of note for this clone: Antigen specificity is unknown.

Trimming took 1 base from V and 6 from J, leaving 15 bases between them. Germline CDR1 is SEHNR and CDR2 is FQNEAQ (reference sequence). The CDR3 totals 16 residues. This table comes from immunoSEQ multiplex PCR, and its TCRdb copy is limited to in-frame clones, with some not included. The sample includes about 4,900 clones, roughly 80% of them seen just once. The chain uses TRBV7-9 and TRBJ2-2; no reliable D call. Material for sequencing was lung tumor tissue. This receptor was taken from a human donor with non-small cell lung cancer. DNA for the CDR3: TGTGCCAGCAGCTTAGAACAGAAAGTATTTCCCGGGGAGCTGTTTTTT. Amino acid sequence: CASSLEQKVFPGELFF.